This TCR beta chain was obtained from a study of T cell responses to AZD1222 COVID-19 vaccine. Using immunoSEQ multiplex PCR, the repertoire was profiled, and TCRdb retains in-frame clones only, with some absent. Of tens of thousands of clones listed, about 78% are singletons. V lost 0 bases and J lost 0, with 6 bases in between. The CDR3 has 14 residues. CDR1 is GTSNPN and CDR2 is SVGIG in the germline V gene (reference sequence). This material consisted of peripheral blood, taken on day 0 of AZD1222 vaccination. The chain recombines TRBV30 with TRBJ1-5; the D is unclear. The receptor comes from an adult in good health. CDR3 bases: TGTGCCTGGAGTGTAGGGAATAGCAATCAGCCCCAGCATTTT. It specifies CAWSVGNSNQPQHF.